A single sample is the source of the 16 T cell receptor beta chains below, sequenced in a study of cytomegalovirus exposure and HLA in healthy donors. The protocol was immunoSEQ multiplex PCR, while the TCRdb copy is restricted to in-frame clones and leaves out a portion. Of about 160,000 clones in the sample, more than 75% were seen once. The source material was PBMCs. These receptor sequences come from a young man in good health and CMV-seronegative.

This clone has only a few counts. The chain employs TRBV7-9 and TRBJ1-3; D is perhaps TRBD1 (5 bases). Germline values: CDR1 SEHNR, CDR2 FQNEAQ (reference sequence). CDR3 length: 9 amino acids. Trimming removed 11 bases from V and 6 bases from J, with 5 bases in between. The chain's CDR3 is CAGQNTIYF. CDR3 sequence (DNA): TGTGCCGGACAAAACACCATATATTTT.

The chain is built from TRBV5-1 and TRBJ2-3; the D gene is possibly TRBD2 (6 bases). The CDR3 runs 14 residues. V gave up 4 bases and J gave up 5 bases, with 14 bases separating them. The germline V gene has CDR1 SGHRS and CDR2 YFSETQ. CDR3 coding DNA: TGCGCCAGCAGCCTGGGACTCTTGGGAGATACGCAGTATTTT. This translates into CASSLGLLGDTQYF.

The V gene is TRBV5-1, the J gene TRBJ1-4; possible D gene TRBD1, 6 bases. Germline V gene sequence: CDR1 SGHRS, CDR2 YFSETQ. Trimming cost V 3 bases and J 3 bases, with 12 bases left between them. CDR3 size: 15 residues. The CDR3 DNA reads as TGCGCCAGCAGCTCCCAGGGGATAGCTAATGAAAAACTGTTTTTT. Its translation: CASSSQGIANEKLFF.

The J gene is TRBJ2-3, the V gene TRBV5-1, with TRBD1 matching 9 bases. Germline V gene lookup returns CDR1 SGHRS and CDR2 YFSETQ. The CDR3 covers 16 residues. The J segment lost 3 bases and the V segment lost 4 bases, leaving 9 bases of the junction unmatched. Here the CDR3 DNA reads TGCGCCAGCAGCCAGATTCGGGACAGGGCTACAGATACGCAGTATTTT. It yields the protein CASSQIRDRATDTQYF.

The chain joins TRBV4-1 to TRBJ2-1, with a tentative D call TRBD2 (5 bases). V lost 1 base, J lost 8 bases, and 12 bases lay in between. The CDR3 extends over 14 amino acids. Germline V CDR1 and CDR2: MGHRA, YSYEKL. The CDR3 sequence: CASSQVEGADEQFF. The CDR3, as DNA: TGCGCCAGCAGCCAAGTTGAGGGTGCGGATGAGCAGTTCTTC.

The V gene is TRBV7-9, the J gene TRBJ2-1, with 11 bases aligning to TRBD1. This CDR3 is 15 amino acids long. Trimming cost V 5 bases and J 4 bases; bases outside gene matches: 4. Germline V gene sequence: CDR1 SEHNR, CDR2 FQNEAQ (reference sequence). The CDR3 sequence: CASSLGQGVYNEQFF. CDR3 DNA: TGTGCCAGCAGCCTGGGACAGGGGGTTTACAATGAGCAGTTCTTC.

This chain links TRBV18 with TRBJ1-1; TRBD1 matches at 8 bases. Germline loops: CDR1 KGHSH, CDR2 LQKENI. The CDR3 length is 17 residues. Germline trimming cut 3 bases from V and 1 base from J; bases unmatched to any gene: 10. The CDR3 DNA is TGTGCCAGCTCACCTCCAACAGGGGGTGAGGGGAACACTGAAGCTTTCTTT. Protein product: CASSPPTGGEGNTEAFF. The whole variable domain, filled in from reference TRBV18 and TRBJ1-1, reads NAGVMQNPRHLVRRRGQEARLRCSPMKGHSHVYWYRQLPEEGLKFMVYLQKENIIDESGMPKERFSAEFPKEGPSILRIQQVVRGDSAAYFCASSPPTGGEGNTEAFFGQGTRLTVV.

The sample holds a few counts of this clone. The rearrangement joins TRBV18 to TRBJ2-1; D is possibly TRBD2 (5 bases). Germline V CDR1 and CDR2: KGHSH, LQKENI. The V and J ends lost 6 bases and 4 bases respectively, with 13 bases between them. The CDR3 is 14 amino acids. CDR3 residues: CASSQRRTYNEQFF. The CDR3 DNA reads TGTGCCAGCTCCCAAAGACGGACTTACAATGAGCAGTTCTTC.

The CDR3: CASSQRQGTNTEAFF. The CDR3 nucleotides are TGTGCCAGCAGCCAGAGACAGGGGACGAACACTGAAGCTTTCTTT. The V and J genes are TRBV7-9 and TRBJ1-1; 8 bases agree with TRBD1. This CDR3 is built from 15 residues. The germline gives CDR1 SEHNR, CDR2 FQNEAQ (reference sequence). J gave up 1 base and V 5 bases, and 6 bases lay outside the gene matches.

The chain combines TRBV30 with TRBJ2-5; a possible D gene is TRBD2 (5 bases). CDR3 length equals 13 residues. Germline-derived CDR1 and CDR2 are GTSNPN and SVGIG (reference sequence). V was trimmed by 4 bases and J by 2 bases, leaving 11 bases between them. CDR3 amino acids: CAWKDGNQETQYF. The DNA for the CDR3 is TGTGCCTGGAAAGACGGGAATCAAGAGACCCAGTACTTC.

V is TRBV7-9 and J is TRBJ1-4; D is possibly TRBD1 (6 bases). The CDR3 is 16 amino acids. Per the germline V gene, CDR1 is SEHNR and CDR2 is FQNEAQ (reference sequence). V lost 1 base and J 7 bases, leaving 16 bases between the germline ends. Here the CDR3 DNA reads TGTGCCAGCAGCTTAGAGGCGCTTAGGGGGACTGAAAAACTGTTTTTT. Translating it yields CASSLEALRGTEKLFF.

The chain has TRBV19 and TRBJ2-7; D perhaps matches TRBD2 (5 bases). The germline CDR1 and CDR2 sequences are LNHDA and SQIVND (reference sequence). Trimming took 3 bases from V and 0 from J, leaving 15 bases between them. The CDR3 is 16 residues long. The CDR3 bases are TGTGCCAGTAGTATCAGCTGGCGGACTGTCTCCTACGAGCAGTACTTC. Its translation is CASSISWRTVSYEQYF.

This clone was recorded once. The CDR3 reads CASSRQNTDTQYF. The DNA of the CDR3 is TGTGCCAGCAGCCGACAGAACACAGATACGCAGTATTTT. The V and J genes are TRBV6-5 and TRBJ2-3; D may be TRBD1 (5 bases). CDR1 and CDR2 (germline): MNHEY, SVGAGI. This CDR3 region has 13 residues. V dropped 6 bases and J dropped 2 bases, with 9 bases sitting between them.

This chain uses TRBV5-4 with TRBJ2-3; TRBD2 agrees at 15 bases. Germline V CDR1 and CDR2: SGHNT, YYREEE (reference sequence). The V and J ends lost 4 bases and 5 bases, in that order; junction bases with no gene match: 8. This CDR3 has 17 residues. The CDR3, as DNA: TGTGCCAGCAGCATTTTTGGACTAGCGGGAGGGGGAGATACGCAGTATTTT. This gives the protein CASSIFGLAGGGDTQYF.

The genes are TRBV28 and TRBJ1-1, with 7 bases that match TRBD1. The CDR3 is 16 amino acids. V gave up 5 bases and J gave up 0 bases; unmatched junction bases: 9. Germline CDR1 MDHEN, CDR2 SYDVKM. CDR3 in amino acids: CASSPPGGFMNTEAFF. The CDR3 coding sequence is TGTGCCAGCAGTCCCCCAGGGGGATTTATGAACACTGAAGCTTTCTTT.

The chain joins TRBV18 to TRBJ1-1, with a tentative D call TRBD1 (6 bases). Germline V lookup: CDR1 KGHSH, CDR2 LQKENI. The CDR3 length is 16 residues. The V gene lost 1 base and the J gene lost 1 base, with 13 bases spanning the gap. In DNA, the CDR3 is TGTGCCAGCTCACCACAGACTACAGGGACGAACACTGAAGCTTTCTTT. This encodes CASSPQTTGTNTEAFF.